The source of this T cell receptor (beta chain) is a study of lymphopenia after photon versus proton radiotherapy. Trimming took off 2 bases at V and 6 bases at J, with 7 bases between the two ends. Germline V CDR1 and CDR2: KGHSH, LQKENI. This CDR3 has 12 residues. Repertoires were generated with immunoSEQ multiplex PCR, while TCRdb's copy carries only in-frame clones and drops some. The sample has 75,000 or so clones; about 83% are singletons. The chain combines TRBV18 with TRBJ1-1; no definite D call. The TCR comes from a man between 60 and 70 years old with pancreatic cancer. The starting material was peripheral blood, obtained from a patient treated with proton-based radiotherapy. As DNA, the CDR3 is TGTGCCAGCTCACCAGTTACACCTGAAGCTTTCTTT. Translation: CASSPVTPEAFF.